The 28 T cell receptor beta chains listed next were all sequenced from one sample in a study of Graves' ophthalmopathy and Graves' hyperthyroidism. RNA served as the template for amplifying TCR beta CDR3 regions. HTBI primers primed a first-round RT-PCR, and a second-round multiplex PCR followed. TCRdb re-called the multiplex PCR reads with MiXCR, one entry per CDR3 protein. Among more than 550,000 distinct CDR3 sequences, about 40% were seen once, and the ten largest hold roughly 3%. Sequenced: peripheral blood. The receptors stem from an adult man with Graves' ophthalmopathy.

This rearrangement joins TRBV10-3 to TRBJ1-4; 9 bases match TRBD1. Germline-derived CDR1 and CDR2 are ENHRY and SYGVKD. V trimming: 2 bases; J trimming: 2 bases; junction bases outside the gene matches: 0. CDR3 size: 15 residues. CDR3 DNA: TGTGCCATCAGTGAGGGGACAGGGACTAATGAAAAACTGTTTTTT. Its translation is CAISEGTGTNEKLFF.

The CDR3 bases are TGTGCCAGCAGCTTACTGGGGATTCTAGCAACCCCCGGGGAGCTGTTTTTT. It translates to CASSLLGILATPGELFF. This chain connects TRBV7-3 to TRBJ2-2; D might be TRBD2 (5 bases). Germline loops: CDR1 SGHTA, CDR2 FQGTGA. The CDR3 has 17 residues. Trimming pared 2 bases from V and 6 bases from J, leaving 19 bases between. Combining the CDR3 with reference TRBV7-3 and TRBJ2-2 gives the whole variable domain GAGVSQTPSNKVTEKGKYVELRCDPISGHTALYWYRQSLGQGPEFLIYFQGTGAADDSGLPNDRFFAVRPEGSVSTLKIQRTERGDSAVYLCASSLLGILATPGELFFGEGSRLTVL.

About this clonotype: A read error may explain this, as a much larger clone is one base away. The chain employs TRBV5-5 and TRBJ1-1; no reliable D call. The CDR3 runs to 12 residues. The germline V and J ends were trimmed by 4 bases and 4 bases, with 8 bases remaining between them. From germline, CDR1 is SGHKS and CDR2 YYEKEE (reference sequence). Here the CDR3 reads CASSLLATEAFF. CDR3 nucleotides: TGTGCCAGCAGCCTTTTGGCCACTGAAGCTTTCTTT.

This clonotype was seen many times. The chain carries TRBV9 and TRBJ1-1; D unresolved. The CDR3 totals 12 residues. From germline, CDR1 is SGDLS and CDR2 YYNGEE. Trimming took 3 bases from V and 3 from J, leaving 6 bases between them. In nucleotides, the CDR3 is TGTGCCAGCAGCGGACACGACACTGAAGCTTTCTTT. The encoded protein is CASSGHDTEAFF.

The chain links TRBV27 to TRBJ1-1; D perhaps matches TRBD1 (6 bases). From germline, CDR1 is MNHEY and CDR2 SMNVEV (reference sequence). The CDR3 consists of 16 residues. V lost 5 bases to trimming and J lost 1 base, with 17 bases between them. The CDR3 region has the DNA TGTGCCAGCAGTCTGGGGACACCGAGGGGGAACACTGAAGCTTTCTTT. Translating gives CASSLGTPRGNTEAFF.

As regards this clonotype: A much larger clonotype is one base distant, so this may be a read error. V usage is TRBV5-1 and J usage is TRBJ2-7; D not resolved. The CDR3 consists of 13 residues. V was cut by 4 bases and J by 3 bases, with 11 bases left in between. CDR1 is SGHRS and CDR2 is YFSETQ in the germline V gene. CDR3 in amino acids: CASSVGLVYEQYF. For the CDR3, the DNA is TGCGCCAGCAGCGTGGGCCTCGTCTACGAGCAGTACTTC.

The J gene is TRBJ1-2, the V gene TRBV19; 7 bases fit TRBD1. Germline V gene sequence: CDR1 LNHDA, CDR2 SQIVND (reference sequence). The CDR3 sequence is 15 residues long. Losses at the gene ends were 6 bases for V and 2 bases for J; bases not matched to a gene: 9. DNA for the CDR3: TGTGCCAGTAGCCCGGACAGGACAGGAAACTATGGCTACACCTTC. It codes for CASSPDRTGNYGYTF.

V and J are TRBV20-1 and TRBJ2-3; TRBD1 might be the D (6 bases). The germline CDR1 and CDR2 sequences are DFQATT and SNEGSKA (reference sequence). The CDR3 sequence is 14 residues long. Trimming stripped 6 bases from V and 0 bases from J, with 13 bases between. The CDR3: CSADRDTSTDTQYF. The CDR3 DNA reads as TGCAGTGCCGACCGGGACACCAGCACAGATACGCAGTATTTT.

The gene calls are TRBV7-9 and TRBJ2-6; the D is unclear. Germline V gene lookup returns CDR1 SEHNR and CDR2 FQNEAQ (reference sequence). V was trimmed by 6 bases and J by 4 bases, leaving 10 bases between them. There are 14 residues in the CDR3. The CDR3: CASRSRRGANVLTF. CDR3 nucleotides: TGTGCCAGCAGGAGCCGCCGGGGGGCCAACGTCCTGACTTTC. Using reference TRBV7-9 and TRBJ2-6 for the parts outside the CDR3, the full variable domain is DTGVSQNPRHKITKRGQNVTFRCDPISEHNRLYWYRQTLGQGPEFLTYFQNEAQLEKSRLLSDRFSAERPKGSFSTLEIQRTEQGDSAMYLCASRSRRGANVLTFGAGSRLTVL.

This chain links TRBV7-9 with TRBJ1-2, with D perhaps matching TRBD1 (6 bases). The CDR3 is made up of 14 amino acids. Trimming removed 0 bases at V and 6 bases at J, with 11 bases between. Germline V CDR1 and CDR2: SEHNR, FQNEAQ (reference sequence). As DNA, the CDR3 is TGTGCCAGCAGCTTAGCGGCCGGGGGCCATGGCTACACCTTC. The encoded protein is CASSLAAGGHGYTF.

This clonotype has a count of ten or more. The V gene is TRBV19, the J gene TRBJ1-5, with D perhaps matching TRBD1 (6 bases). V was pared by 9 bases and J by 0 bases, with 12 bases between. CDR3 size: 14 residues. Germline CDR1 and CDR2: LNHDA and SQIVND (reference sequence). CDR3 residues: CASARGDSNQPQHF. DNA for the CDR3: TGTGCCAGCGCTAGGGGGGATAGCAATCAGCCCCAGCATTTT.

This chain uses TRBV7-7 with TRBJ2-5, with D maybe TRBD1 (6 bases). The CDR3 sequence is 12 residues long. Germline loops: CDR1 SSHAT, CDR2 FNYEAQ (reference sequence). The CDR3 coding sequence is TGTGCTAGACAGGTCTCGCAAGAGACCCAGTACTTC. As protein: CARQVSQETQYF.

This clonotype was observed once. The chain uses TRBV29-1 and TRBJ2-1, with D possibly being TRBD1 (6 bases). The ends were cut back, 7 bases at V and 0 bases at J, with 13 bases in the middle. The germline gives CDR1 SQVTM, CDR2 ANQGSEA. The CDR3 covers 14 residues. The CDR3 sequence is CSADGQYSYNEQFF. CDR3 DNA: TGCAGCGCCGACGGACAGTACTCCTACAATGAGCAGTTCTTC.

This clonotype was seen a handful of times. This rearrangement joins TRBV6-6 to TRBJ2-7, with D uncertain. Trimming took off 0 bases at V and 5 bases at J, with 17 bases between the two ends. The CDR3 runs 16 residues. Germline lookup yields CDR1 MNHNY and CDR2 SVGAGI (reference sequence). CDR3 DNA: TGTGCCAGCAGTTACTCGCGTCCGGGCCCGGTCCACGAGCAGTACTTC. Translated, it gives CASSYSRPGPVHEQYF.

The gene calls are TRBV5-1 and TRBJ2-7; 7 positions agree with TRBD1. CDR3 length: 14 residues. The V segment lost 8 bases and the J segment 2 bases; nucleotides outside the gene matches: 10. CDR1 and CDR2 from the germline V gene are SGHRS and YFSETQ. CDR3 DNA sequence: TGCGCCAGACCCCGCAGGACAGGTCCCTACGAGCAGTACTTC. Its translation is CARPRRTGPYEQYF.

This clonotype has at least ten counts. The chain combines TRBV29-1 with TRBJ1-2; TRBD1 matches at 9 bases. Germline-derived CDR1 and CDR2 are SQVTM and ANQGSEA. Trimming cost V 7 bases and J 6 bases; bases outside gene matches: 6. The CDR3 sequence is 12 residues long. The CDR3 bases are TGCAGCGGGGGGGACAGGGATCATGGCTACACCTTC. It yields the protein CSGGDRDHGYTF.

The gene calls are TRBV29-1 and TRBJ2-5; no clear D. Trimming pared 8 bases from V and 4 bases from J, leaving 11 bases between. CDR1 is SQVTM, CDR2 ANQGSEA, per germline. CDR3 length: 11 amino acids. The CDR3 DNA follows: TGCAGCTTGGACGCCGTAGAGACCCAGTACTTC. This translates into CSLDAVETQYF.

This clonotype has at least ten counts. The J gene is TRBJ2-7, the V gene TRBV9; no reliable D call. Trimming stripped 2 bases from V and 2 bases from J, with 8 bases between. This CDR3 comprises 13 residues. CDR1 SGDLS and CDR2 YYNGEE come from the germline V gene. In DNA, the CDR3 is TGTGCCAGCAGCGTGACGGACGCCTACGAGCAGTACTTC. Residues: CASSVTDAYEQYF.

This clonotype was recorded many times. This sequence joins TRBV2 and TRBJ2-7; D unclear. This CDR3 spans 12 amino acids. Deletions cut 7 bases from V and 2 bases from J, with 9 bases between. CDR1 SNHLY and CDR2 FYNNEI come from the germline V gene. CDR3 coding DNA: TGTGCCAGCATCGGTCAGACCTACGAGCAGTACTTC. Its protein product is CASIGQTYEQYF.

The genes are TRBV29-1 and TRBJ1-2, with a possible D match to TRBD1 (5 bases). This CDR3 has 12 residues. Trimming shortened V by 4 bases and J by 7 bases, and 13 bases separated the two germline ends. CDR1 is SQVTM and CDR2 is ANQGSEA in the germline V gene. CDR3 nucleotide sequence: TGCAGCGTTGTGCCAGGGAAGACTGGCTACACCTTC. This sequence encodes CSVVPGKTGYTF.

This clonotype has more than one count but fewer than ten. The chain has TRBV11-2 and TRBJ2-7; D is uncertain. Trimming took off 3 bases at V and 5 bases at J, with 20 bases between the two ends. The V gene's germline CDR1 is SGHAT and CDR2 FQNNGV. CDR3 length equals 16 residues. The DNA of the CDR3 is TGTGCCAGCAGCTTCAATCTCATAGAGCAAAAAAACGAGCAGTACTTC. Translated, it gives CASSFNLIEQKNEQYF.

Many counts were recorded for this clonotype. Here the CDR3 reads CSVEGGGPAGEKLFF. The CDR3 DNA reads as TGCAGCGTTGAAGGGGGGGGTCCGGCTGGTGAAAAACTGTTTTTT. The chain uses TRBV29-1 and TRBJ1-4; maybe TRBD1 (5 bases). The CDR3 is 15 residues long. V lost 1 base and J lost 7, with 16 bases in between. CDR1 and CDR2 (germline): SQVTM, ANQGSEA.

The chain joins TRBV10-3 to TRBJ1-5, with a possible D match to TRBD1 (5 bases). V was pared by 10 bases and J by 6 bases, with 13 bases between. CDR1 is ENHRY, CDR2 SYGVKD, per germline. The CDR3 contains 12 residues. For the CDR3, the DNA is TGTGCCACACGGGACCGCGGTCAGCCCCAGCATTTT. This sequence encodes CATRDRGQPQHF.

As concerns this clonotype: The junction departs from germline at one end; a sequencing error may be responsible. The chain carries TRBV7-8 and TRBJ1-2; TRBD1 aligns across 10 bases. This CDR3 spans 15 amino acids. CDR1 SGHVS and CDR2 FQNEAQ come from the germline V gene. The CDR3 bases are TGCGCCAGCAGCCAAGACAGGGGGCTGGACTATGGCTACACCTTC. Amino acid sequence: CASSQDRGLDYGYTF.

This clonotype was seen repeatedly, ten times or more. The chain uses TRBV9 and TRBJ2-7; D is perhaps TRBD2 (6 bases). The CDR3 runs 13 residues. Deletions cut 0 bases from V and 7 bases from J, with 11 bases between. The germline gives CDR1 SGDLS, CDR2 YYNGEE. CDR3 sequence: CASSVGSGDEQYF. CDR3 sequence (DNA): TGTGCCAGCAGCGTAGGGTCGGGGGATGAGCAGTACTTC.

This clonotype came up a few times. The gene calls are TRBV4-3 and TRBJ2-7; D possibly corresponds to TRBD1 (5 bases). CDR1 is LGHNA and CDR2 is YSLEER in the germline V gene. The germline V and J ends were trimmed by 0 bases and 9 bases, with 12 bases remaining between them. This CDR3 is built from 13 residues. The CDR3 sequence: CASSQDIRERQYF. CDR3 nucleotides: TGCGCCAGCAGCCAAGATATCAGGGAACGGCAGTACTTC.

This clonotype was detected ten times or more. The chain couples TRBV7-2 to TRBJ2-5; D uncertain. V lost 0 bases and J lost 4, with 3 bases in between. The CDR3 consists of 12 residues. The germline V gene has CDR1 SGHTA and CDR2 FQGNSA. Here the CDR3 DNA reads TGTGCCAGCAGCTTAGCGGTAGAGACCCAGTACTTC. This encodes CASSLAVETQYF.

In its sample, this clonotype was seen many times. This sequence joins TRBV2 and TRBJ2-7; D could derive from TRBD1 or TRBD2 (5 bases each). This CDR3 is built from 14 residues. The V end lost 8 bases, the J end lost 0 bases, and 14 bases lay between the germline ends. Germline V gene data show CDR1 as SNHLY and CDR2 as FYNNEI. The DNA of the CDR3 is TGTGCCAGCCGGGGACCGTTTAGCTCCTACGAGCAGTACTTC. It codes for CASRGPFSSYEQYF.